The 27 T cell receptor beta chains given below trace back to one sample, sequenced in a study of vaccination effects on CD4 cells after COVID-19. Antigen-specific CD4+ T cells were first expanded with viral peptide pools by the ViraFEST assay and only then sequenced. Investigators separated out CD4+ T cells once around eleven days of culture had passed. Nucleocapsid antibodies stayed negative before and after vaccination, showing no earlier SARS-CoV-2 infection. Antigens of these TCRs are unknown. Produced via immunoSEQ multiplex PCR; TCRdb's table is partial and in-frame only. The data hold 35,000 to 50,000 clones, with more than 60% observed a single time. Sequenced material: CD4+ T cells from PBMCs cultured with HCoV-OC43 spike peptides, taken before COVID-19 vaccination. Subset reported: HCoV-OC43 spike overlapping peptide pool stimulation. Receptors were obtained from a human donor who received a COVID-19 vaccine.

The chain combines TRBV5-1 with TRBJ2-5; 8 bases align to TRBD1. From germline, CDR1 is SGHRS and CDR2 YFSETQ. The V segment lost 4 bases and the J segment 5 bases; nucleotides outside the gene matches: 4. This CDR3 is built from 13 residues. The CDR3 coding sequence is TGCGCCAGCAGCCGGACAGGGCTGGAGACCCAGTACTTC. It specifies CASSRTGLETQYF. Based on the CDR3 plus reference TRBV5-1 and TRBJ2-5, the full variable domain is KAGVTQTPRYLIKTRGQQVTLSCSPISGHRSVSWYQQTPGQGLQFLFEYFSETQRNKGNFPGRFSGRQFSNSRSEMNVSTLELGDSALYLCASSRTGLETQYFGPGTRLLVL.

This clone counts as medium-sized. The gene calls are TRBV4-1 and TRBJ1-1, with D tentatively TRBD1 (6 bases). The CDR3 spans 16 residues. V lost 4 bases, J lost 6 bases, and 21 bases lay in between. The germline V gene has CDR1 MGHRA and CDR2 YSYEKL. The CDR3 reads CASSLTETGGRAEAFF. In nucleotides, the CDR3 is TGCGCCAGCAGCCTAACGGAAACGGGGGGCAGGGCTGAAGCTTTCTTT.

This clone was counted between two and nine times. The chain combines TRBV15 with TRBJ1-6; D unclear. The CDR3 totals 13 residues. Germline values: CDR1 LNHNV, CDR2 YYDKDF (reference sequence). V was cut by 1 base and J by 7 bases, with 5 bases left in between. For the CDR3, the DNA is TGTGCCACCAGCAGAGTTGCCAATTCACCCCTCCACTTT. This translates into CATSRVANSPLHF.

The chain is built from TRBV19 and TRBJ2-1; D gene unclear. The CDR3 loop spans 15 amino acids. V was pared by 1 base and J by 2 bases, with 9 bases between. Germline values: CDR1 LNHDA, CDR2 SQIVND (reference sequence). CDR3 amino acids: CASSIAWAAYNEQFF. Written as DNA, the CDR3 is TGTGCCAGTAGTATAGCTTGGGCGGCCTACAATGAGCAGTTCTTC.

This clone was seen a single time. The chain is built from TRBV5-1 and TRBJ2-7, with 8 bases lining up with TRBD1. The CDR3 is 14 amino acids. V lost 5 bases and J lost 4; bases outside the gene matches: 8. CDR1 is SGHRS and CDR2 is YFSETQ in the germline V gene. The DNA of the CDR3 is TGCGCCAGCAGTCGAGGACAGGGCCCTTACGAGCAGTACTTC. It translates to CASSRGQGPYEQYF.

The CDR3 coding sequence is TGTGCCACCAGTGATGGGACAGGGGGAATAGTAAATGAGCAGTTCTTC. Translated: CATSDGTGGIVNEQFF. The J gene is TRBJ2-1, the V gene TRBV24-1; 11 nucleotides line up with TRBD1. The CDR3 extends over 16 amino acids. Trimming cost V 3 bases and J 7 bases; bases outside gene matches: 7. CDR1 and CDR2 (germline): KGHDR, SFDVKD.

The chain is built from TRBV29-1 and TRBJ2-3; 8 nucleotides line up with TRBD2. The CDR3 loop spans 15 amino acids. Germline trimming cut 8 bases from V and 1 base from J; bases unmatched to any gene: 11. Germline CDR1 and CDR2: SQVTM and ANQGSEA. CDR3 protein: CSFRTSRVGTDTQYF. As DNA, the CDR3 is TGCAGCTTCCGGACTAGCCGGGTCGGCACAGATACGCAGTATTTT.

CDR3 residues: CASSVGQATNSPLHF. The CDR3, as DNA: TGTGCCAGTAGTGTCGGACAGGCCACAAATTCACCCCTCCACTTT. The chain combines TRBV19 with TRBJ1-6, with 7 bases fitting TRBD1. The junction had 8 bases not matched to a gene; V was cut back by 5 bases and J by 7 bases. The CDR3 extends over 15 amino acids. Germline CDR1 reads LNHDA; CDR2 reads SQIVND (reference sequence).

This chain joins TRBV18 and TRBJ1-2; D is perhaps TRBD1 (6 bases). Trimming took off 0 bases at V and 4 bases at J, with 9 bases between the two ends. Germline CDR1 and CDR2: KGHSH and LQKENI. CDR3 length: 14 residues. Written as DNA, the CDR3 is TGTGCCAGCTCACCACCCACAGGGTCCTATGGCTACACCTTC. It yields the protein CASSPPTGSYGYTF.

This chain joins TRBV10-3 and TRBJ2-1, with 12 nucleotides matching TRBD2. The CDR3 spans 13 residues. Germline trimming cut 10 bases from V and 5 bases from J; bases unmatched to any gene: 3. Germline CDR1 and CDR2: ENHRY and SYGVKD. As DNA, the CDR3 is TGTGCCACGACTAGCGGGGGTAACAATGAGCAGTTCTTC. Translated, it gives CATTSGGNNEQFF.

In its sample, this clone was seen a few times. J is TRBJ1-3 and V is TRBV29-1; weak D call: TRBD1 (6 bases). Germline V lookup: CDR1 SQVTM, CDR2 ANQGSEA. The CDR3 contains 16 residues. Trimming stripped 0 bases from V and 8 bases from J, with 20 bases between. The CDR3 is CSVEDLHRAGVDTIYF. The CDR3 nucleotides read TGCAGCGTTGAAGATCTTCACAGGGCAGGGGTGGACACCATATATTTT.

In regard to this clone: The sample holds other DNA sequences that translate to the same CDR3. This sequence joins TRBV27 and TRBJ1-1; D might be TRBD1 (5 bases). The V gene's germline CDR1 is MNHEY and CDR2 SMNVEV (reference sequence). Deletions cut 6 bases from V and 0 bases from J, with 11 bases between. CDR3 size: 14 residues. This CDR3 is CASSRGAVNTEAFF. The CDR3 nucleotides read TGTGCCAGCAGCCGAGGGGCGGTGAACACTGAAGCTTTCTTT.

This sequence joins TRBV3-1 (or the pseudogene TRBV3-2) and TRBJ2-2; 7 bases match TRBD2. V gave up 3 bases and J gave up 7 bases; unmatched junction bases: 11. Germline V CDR1 and CDR2: LGHDT, YNNKEL (reference sequence). This CDR3 spans 16 amino acids. The CDR3 bases are TGTGCCAGCAGCCATACCGGGACTACCCATGGCGGGGAGCTGTTTTTT. It codes for CASSHTGTTHGGELFF.

V gene TRBV30 combines with J gene TRBJ1-2; D is perhaps TRBD1 (6 bases). Germline loops: CDR1 GTSNPN, CDR2 SVGIG (reference sequence). This CDR3 is built from 13 residues. V was trimmed by 2 bases and J by 4 bases, leaving 11 bases between them. The DNA for the CDR3 is TGTGCCTGGAGTAACAGGGACATCTATGGCTACACCTTC. Residues: CAWSNRDIYGYTF.

V and J are TRBV5-8 and TRBJ2-1, with 9 bases lining up with TRBD1. Germline V CDR1 and CDR2: SGHTS, YDEGEE. The CDR3 spans 15 residues. V was pared by 2 bases and J by 7 bases, with 7 bases of the junction left unmatched. In nucleotides, the CDR3 is TGTGCCAGCAGCTTCGGACAGGGGCTCAGGAATGAGCAGTTCTTC. Protein: CASSFGQGLRNEQFF.

This sequence joins TRBV23-1 and TRBJ2-7, with 13 bases matching TRBD2. TRBV23-1 is labeled an ORF, and its function is uncertain. The V and J ends lost 2 bases and 3 bases, in that order; junction bases with no gene match: 4. CDR3 length: 16 amino acids. The CDR3 spells CASSQGTSGTGYEQYF. The CDR3 nucleotides read TGCGCCAGCAGTCAAGGGACTAGCGGGACAGGCTACGAGCAGTACTTC.

This clone has just one count. The rearrangement links TRBV5-6 to TRBJ1-2; 9 positions match TRBD1. Germline assignment: CDR1 SGHDT and CDR2 YYEEEE. The V gene end was trimmed by 1 base and the J gene end by 8 bases; junction bases not matched to a gene: 12. This CDR3 has 16 residues. As DNA, the CDR3 is TGTGCCAGCAGCTTGTGGCCAATGGGACAGGGAGACGGCTACACCTTC. It specifies CASSLWPMGQGDGYTF.

The chain is built from TRBV5-5 and TRBJ2-7; 11 bases agree with TRBD1. V dropped 3 bases and J dropped 5; count of bases not matched to a gene: 4. The CDR3 has 14 amino acids. CDR1 is SGHKS and CDR2 is YYEKEE in the germline V gene (reference sequence). CDR3 in DNA: TGTGCCAGCAGCTGGGGACAGGGGGGCAACGAGCAGTACTTC. Translating gives CASSWGQGGNEQYF.

V gene TRBV9 combines with J gene TRBJ1-5, with 10 nucleotides matching TRBD1. The trim removed 3 bases at V and 6 bases at J, leaving 9 bases unmatched. The CDR3 covers 16 residues. Germline CDR1 SGDLS, CDR2 YYNGEE. The chain's CDR3 is CASSGDPGQGSQPQHF. In DNA, the CDR3 is TGTGCCAGCAGCGGAGATCCGGGACAGGGGAGTCAGCCCCAGCATTTT.

This clone was detected a few times. The chain recombines TRBV10-3 with TRBJ1-5; 7 bases map to TRBD1. The CDR3 is made up of 14 amino acids. Germline loops: CDR1 ENHRY, CDR2 SYGVKD. V was clipped by 5 bases and J by 5 bases; unmatched bases: 6. The DNA for the CDR3 is TGTGCCATCAGTAAAGCTCAGGGGGATCAGCCCCAGCATTTT. This encodes CAISKAQGDQPQHF.

The CDR3 DNA is TGTGCCAGCAGCCCAAGGGGACAGGGAAACACTGAAGCTTTCTTT. Translating it yields CASSPRGQGNTEAFF. The gene calls are TRBV7-9 and TRBJ1-1; 9 bases map to TRBD1. Per germline, CDR1 SEHNR and CDR2 FQNEAQ (reference sequence). V was pared by 5 bases and J by 2 bases, with 6 bases of the junction left unmatched. This CDR3 region has 15 residues. Full variable domain (outside the CDR3, taken from reference TRBV7-9 and TRBJ1-1): DTGVSQNPRHKITKRGQNVTFRCDPISEHNRLYWYRQTLGQGPEFLTYFQNEAQLEKSRLLSDRFSAERPKGSFSTLEIQRTEQGDSAMYLCASSPRGQGNTEAFFGQGTRLTVV.

The rearrangement links TRBV2 to TRBJ2-7; D is unclear. The CDR3 consists of 17 residues. The V and J ends lost 5 bases and 1 base respectively, with 21 bases between them. The V gene's germline CDR1 is SNHLY and CDR2 FYNNEI. CDR3 protein: CASSIPRSLIMSYEQYF. The CDR3 DNA sequence: TGTGCCAGCAGTATCCCCCGTTCCCTCATAATGTCCTACGAGCAGTACTTC.

The rearrangement uses TRBV21-1 and TRBJ1-5; the listed D gene, TRBD1, was not tested against the DNA. TRBV21-1 is a recognized pseudogene. The CDR3 sequence is 15 residues long. Here the CDR3 DNA reads TGTGCCAGCAGCTCCCGGGACAGGGTTTATCAGCCCCAGCATTTT. Translated: CASSSRDRVYQPQHF.

The rearrangement uses TRBV5-4 and TRBJ1-2; D remains ambiguous. Per germline, CDR1 SGHNT and CDR2 YYREEE (reference sequence). V was clipped by 0 bases and J by 2 bases, with 8 bases between them. The CDR3 has 14 amino acids. In DNA form, the CDR3 reads TGTGCCAGCAGCTTGGCCTGGGCAAACTATGGCTACACCTTC. This sequence encodes CASSLAWANYGYTF.

DNA of the CDR3: TGTGCCATCAGTGCCTCCTCACAGGGGCGGACTGAAGCTTTCTTT. It is translated as CAISASSQGRTEAFF. The chain employs TRBV10-3 and TRBJ1-1, with TRBD1 matching 7 bases. The CDR3 loop spans 15 amino acids. Germline CDR1 ENHRY, CDR2 SYGVKD. J was trimmed by 5 bases and V by 4 bases; bases with no gene match: 10.

This clone was observed a handful of times. The chain links TRBV5-4 to TRBJ1-2; no clear D. Germline V CDR1 and CDR2: SGHNT, YYREEE (reference sequence). V gave up 5 bases and J gave up 7 bases, with 12 bases separating them. The CDR3 sequence is 12 residues long. The CDR3 loop is CASSFDTGGYTF. CDR3 in DNA: TGTGCCAGCAGTTTTGACACCGGTGGCTACACCTTC.

Worth noting for this clone: The sample has other DNA sequences that encode this CDR3 too. The chain carries TRBV5-1 and TRBJ2-3; D unresolved. The V and J ends lost 1 base and 3 bases respectively, with 9 bases between them. The CDR3 runs to 14 residues. Germline V gene data show CDR1 as SGHRS and CDR2 as YFSETQ. This CDR3 reads CASSLNSGTDTQYF. In DNA form, the CDR3 reads TGCGCCAGCAGCTTGAATAGTGGTACAGATACGCAGTATTTT.